This T cell receptor beta chain is from a study of beta chain features in type 1 diabetes. Of the isolated RNA, all was reverse transcribed, and so the sequenced material was expressed TCRB transcripts. The repertoire was sequenced with immunoSEQ multiplex PCR; TCRdb's copy has only in-frame clones and lacks some. The sample contains over 700,000 clones, roughly 15% of which appear only once. CD4+ cells of the naive, central memory, regulatory and stem cell-like memory types were sorted via CD45RO/CCR7/CD25/CD127/CD95/CD27. Notes on the study in general: cDNA-based sequencing might over-represent cells highly expressing TCR. It was among patients, rather than healthy donors, that naive, central memory and Treg TCRB repertoires appeared more similar. Lower insertion and higher deletion counts appeared at VDJ junctions in type 1 diabetes patients.

Per germline, CDR1 KGHSH and CDR2 LQKENI. V gave up 3 bases and J gave up 8 bases, with 11 bases separating them. There are 13 residues in the CDR3. As regards this clone: What it binds is unknown.

Material for sequencing was naive CD4+ T cells from blood. The chain links TRBV18 to TRBJ2-1; perhaps TRBD2 as D (5 bases). This receptor was taken from a woman under 30 in good health. The CDR3 DNA sequence: TGTGCCAGCTCACCGGGAGCTAGCCATGAGCAGTTCTTC. Encoded protein: CASSPGASHEQFF.